This T cell receptor (beta chain) was sequenced in a study of CD8 T cells in Susac syndrome. An amount of RNA that ranged from roughly 0.5 to 1 ug was reverse transcribed with random hexamers. Across 54 Vbeta and 13 Jbeta, TCR beta CDR3 was amplified with immunoSEQ multiplex PCR. TCRdb passed the immunoSEQ multiplex PCR reads through MiXCR, listing each CDR3 protein once. The sample lists roughly 400,000 distinct CDR3 sequences, about 85% occurring once. The CDR3 covers 15 residues. Between the trimmed V and J ends, which lost 3 bases and 1 base, there was a span of 12 bases. The sequence was obtained from a human donor with multiple sclerosis. Sequencing used CD8+ T cells from PBMCs. This chain uses TRBV12-3 or TRBV12-4 with TRBJ1-2; tentatively, D is TRBD1 (5 bases). In nucleotides, the CDR3 is TGTGCCAGCAGTTTCCGGGACCGACTTAACTATGGCTACACCTTC. Protein: CASSFRDRLNYGYTF.